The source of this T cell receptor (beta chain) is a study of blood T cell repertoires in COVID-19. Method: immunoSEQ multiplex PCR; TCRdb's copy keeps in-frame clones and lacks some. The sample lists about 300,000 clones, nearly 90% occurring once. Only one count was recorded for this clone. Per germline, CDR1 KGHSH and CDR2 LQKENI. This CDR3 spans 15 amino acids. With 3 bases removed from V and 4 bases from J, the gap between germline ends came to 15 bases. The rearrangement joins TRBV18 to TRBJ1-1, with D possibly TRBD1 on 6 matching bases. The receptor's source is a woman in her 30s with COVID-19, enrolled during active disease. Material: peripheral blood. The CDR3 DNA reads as TGTGCCAGCTCACCTTCGGCCGGGACATTCACTGAAGCTTTCTTT. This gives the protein CASSPSAGTFTEAFF.